The source of this T cell receptor (beta chain) is a study of T cells in Graves' hyperthyroidism and ophthalmopathy. Broader study findings: Onset of ophthalmopathy came a median roughly 6.9 months after the model predicted it.

This clonotype showed up many times. Its antigen is unidentified. Trimming took off 0 bases at V and 3 bases at J, with 5 bases between the two ends. The CDR3 extends over 13 amino acids. CDR1 is MNHEY and CDR2 is SVGAGI in the germline V gene. RNA transcripts provided the source from which TCR beta CDR3 regions were amplified. RT-PCR in the first round (using the HTBI primer set) targeted the TCR CDR3. TCRdb ran MiXCR on the multiplex PCR reads and lists one entry per CDR3 protein. This table has 400,000 to 550,000 distinct CDR3 sequences, about an eighth appearing once. The sample consisted of blood. The V gene is TRBV6-5, the J gene TRBJ1-2; no firm D call. The clonotype comes from a woman younger than 35 with Graves' hyperthyroidism. The DNA for the CDR3 is TGTGCCAGCAGTTACTCGGCAGACTATGGCTACACCTTC. Translating gives CASSYSADYGYTF.